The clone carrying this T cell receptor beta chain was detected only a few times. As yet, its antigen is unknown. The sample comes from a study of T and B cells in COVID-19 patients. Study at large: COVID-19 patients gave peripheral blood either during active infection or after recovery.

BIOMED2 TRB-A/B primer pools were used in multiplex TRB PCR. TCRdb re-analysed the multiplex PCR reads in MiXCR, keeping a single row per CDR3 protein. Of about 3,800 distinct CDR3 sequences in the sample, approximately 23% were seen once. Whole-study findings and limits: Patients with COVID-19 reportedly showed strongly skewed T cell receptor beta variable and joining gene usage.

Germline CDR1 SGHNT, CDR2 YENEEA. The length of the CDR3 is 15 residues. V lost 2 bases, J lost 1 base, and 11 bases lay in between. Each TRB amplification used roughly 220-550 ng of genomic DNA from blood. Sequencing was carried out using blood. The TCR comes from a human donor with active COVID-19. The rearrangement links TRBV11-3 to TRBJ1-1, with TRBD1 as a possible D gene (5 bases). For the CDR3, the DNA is TGTGCCAGCAGCTTAAGAGGGGCTGGGAACACTGAAGCTTTCTTT. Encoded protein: CASSLRGAGNTEAFF.